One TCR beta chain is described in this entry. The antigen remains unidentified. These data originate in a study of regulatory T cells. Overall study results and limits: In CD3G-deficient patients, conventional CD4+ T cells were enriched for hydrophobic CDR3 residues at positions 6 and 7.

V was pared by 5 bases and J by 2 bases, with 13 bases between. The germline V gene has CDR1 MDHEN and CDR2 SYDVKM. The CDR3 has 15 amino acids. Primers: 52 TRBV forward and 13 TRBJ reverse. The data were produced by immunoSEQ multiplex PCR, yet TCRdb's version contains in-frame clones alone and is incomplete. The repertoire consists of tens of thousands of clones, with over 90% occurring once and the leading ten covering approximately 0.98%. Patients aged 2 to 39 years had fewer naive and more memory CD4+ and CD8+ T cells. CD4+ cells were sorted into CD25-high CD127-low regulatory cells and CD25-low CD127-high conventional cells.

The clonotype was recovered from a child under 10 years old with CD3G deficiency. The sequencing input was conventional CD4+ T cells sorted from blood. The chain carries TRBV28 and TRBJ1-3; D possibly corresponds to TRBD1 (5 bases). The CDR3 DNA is TGTGCCAGCAGTCCTCACCGGACAACTGGAAACACCATATATTTT. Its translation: CASSPHRTTGNTIYF. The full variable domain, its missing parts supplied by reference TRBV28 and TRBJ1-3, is DVKVTQSSRYLVKRTGEKVFLECVQDMDHENMFWYRQDPGLGLRLIYFSYDVKMKEKGDIPEGYSVSREKKERFSLILESASTNQTSMYLCASSPHRTTGNTIYFGEGSWLTVV.